Listed below are T cell receptor beta chains from one sample, sequenced in a study of blood T cell repertoires in COVID-19. Sequencing was performed with immunoSEQ multiplex PCR; in TCRdb, only in-frame clones are kept and a portion is missing. The data hold hundreds of thousands of clones, with around 91% observed a single time. Sequenced input: PBMCs or T cells enriched from blood (not recorded which). These receptors came from a woman aged 40-49 years who had recovered from COVID-19. Each CDR3 is given with its conserved first and last residue. A D gene is named only where the DNA matches it firmly. The size entry is marked missing in some rows and otherwise reads once, few, many or a size class.

. | TRBJ2-1 | TRBV28 | TRBD2 | TGTGCCAGCAGTACTGACGGCGGGGGGAATGAGCAGTTCTTC | CASSTDGGGNEQFF
. | TRBJ2-3 | TRBV4-3 | . | TGCGCCAGCAGCCAAGGGCAGACTTCTAGCACAGATACGCAGTATTTT | CASSQGQTSSTDTQYF
. | TRBJ2-1 | TRBV5-1 | TRBD2 | TGCGCCAGCAGCGTTAGCGGGGTCAATGAGCAGTTCTTC | CASSVSGVNEQFF
. | TRBJ1-6 | TRBV28 | . | TGTGCCAGCAGTTGGGCGGGACGGAATAATTCACCCCTCCACTTT | CASSWAGRNNSPLHF
. | TRBJ1-6 | TRBV7-2 | . | TGTGCCAGCAGCCAAGGGGGATTGGGATCACCCCTCCACTTT | CASSQGGLGSPLHF
. | TRBJ2-1 | TRBV2 | TRBD2 | TGTGCCAGCAGTGAAGCGCTAGCGGGAGGGAGCGATGAGCAGTTCTTC | CASSEALAGGSDEQFF
. | TRBJ2-5 | TRBV7-8 | . | TGTGCCAGCAGCTTAGCCGACAGGTTACAAGAGACCCAGTACTTC | CASSLADRLQETQYF
. | TRBJ2-1 | TRBV5-4 | TRBD1 | TGTGCCAGCAGCTTGGCAGGGGGCAGCTCCTACAATGAGCAGTTCTTC | CASSLAGGSSYNEQFF
. | TRBJ2-7 | TRBV6-6 | . | TGTGCCAGCAGTTTGGTCACATTTTCCTTAACCTACGAGCAGTACTTC | CASSLVTFSLTYEQYF
once | TRBJ2-1 | TRBV24-1 | TRBD2 | TGTGCCACCAGTGATTCCGCACTGGGACAGCGGGGGGGCAATGAGCAGTTCTTC | CATSDSALGQRGGNEQFF
. | TRBJ1-5 | TRBV5-4 | . | TGTGCCAGCAGCTTTTCAGGGAACAATCAGCCCCAGCATTTT | CASSFSGNNQPQHF
. | TRBJ2-2 | TRBV30 | TRBD2 | TGTGCCTGGAGTGGACTAGCGGGGGGCTCTAACGCCGGGGAGCTGTTTTTT | CAWSGLAGGSNAGELFF
once | TRBJ1-2 | TRBV29-1 | . | TGCAGCGTCGTACCCGGGACATCTAACTATGGCTACACCTTC | CSVVPGTSNYGYTF
. | TRBJ1-2 | TRBV3-1/TRBV3-2 | . | TGTGCCAGCAGCCAACTCCCCGTCTTTCGGGATGGCTACACCTTC | CASSQLPVFRDGYTF
. | TRBJ1-2 | TRBV20-1 | . | TGCAGTGCTAGTCCGGCTAACTATGGCTACACCTTC | CSASPANYGYTF
. | TRBJ2-1 | TRBV9 | TRBD2 | TGTGCCAGCAGCGTAGTTGCGGGAGGGCTCTATGAGCAGTTCTTC | CASSVVAGGLYEQFF
. | TRBJ2-5 | TRBV5-1 | TRBD1 | TGCGCCAGCAAACCGGGACAGATATTACAAGAGACCCAGTACTTC | CASKPGQILQETQYF
. | TRBJ2-5 | TRBV9 | TRBD2 | TGTGCCAGCAGCGCCAGCGGGAGGGCCTGGGAGACCCAGTACTTC | CASSASGRAWETQYF
. | TRBJ1-1 | TRBV7-9 | . | TGTGCCAGCAGCCCACCCGGGCGGATCGAGGGTGAAGCTTTCTTT | CASSPPGRIEGEAFF
. | TRBJ2-1 | TRBV5-6 | TRBD2 | TGTGCCAGCAGCCCACTAGCGGGCTCCTACAATGAGCAGTTCTTC | CASSPLAGSYNEQFF
few | TRBJ2-5 | TRBV18 | . | TGTGCCAGCTCACCACTAATCACAGACCAAGAGACCCAGTACTTC | CASSPLITDQETQYF
. | TRBJ2-7 | TRBV5-6 | . | TGTGCCAGCAGCTTTGAACAGGTGTCCTACGAGCAGTACTTC | CASSFEQVSYEQYF
. | TRBJ2-2 | TRBV9 | . | TGTGCCAGCAGCCCTCGTTGGAGGAGGAACACCGGGGAGCTGTTTTTT | CASSPRWRRNTGELFF
. | TRBJ2-2 | TRBV9 | TRBD2 | TGTGCCAGCGGCGGGAGGACCACGAACACCGGGGAGCTGTTTTTT | CASGGRTTNTGELFF
. | TRBJ2-7 | TRBV5-5 | TRBD1 | TGTGCCAGCAGCTTGAGGGACAGGGGGTACGAGCAGTACTTC | CASSLRDRGYEQYF
. | TRBJ2-5 | TRBV4-1 | TRBD2 | TGCGCCAGCAGCCAAGATCCCCTCGGGACTAGCGGGAGCGAGACCCAGTACTTC | CASSQDPLGTSGSETQYF
. | TRBJ1-2 | TRBV18 | . | TGTGCCAGCTCACCCCGCGAGGATGGCTACACCTTC | CASSPREDGYTF
. | TRBJ2-3 | TRBV28 | TRBD2 | TGTGCCAGCAGTCCCCGGGGGGGCGCCCCCACAGATACGCAGTATTTT | CASSPRGGAPTDTQYF